The present T cell receptor beta chain was sequenced within a study of graft-versus-host responses after intestinal transplantation. V lost 1 base and J lost 5, with 3 bases in between. The CDR3 is 12 amino acids. Germline CDR1 and CDR2: SGHAT and FQDESV (reference sequence). Libraries were prepared by immunoSEQ multiplex PCR; TCRdb keeps only in-frame clonotypes and omits some of them. The sample includes 75,000 to 100,000 clones, around four fifths of them seen just once. As concerns this clone: Its antigen is not known.

This clonotype was obtained from a human donor who received an intestinal transplant. Source: unstimulated CD8+ T cells sorted from spleen or lymph node cells, taken before intestinal transplant. The chain has TRBV11-1 and TRBJ2-1; D gene ambiguous. The CDR3, as DNA: TGTGCCAGCAGCTTAGGAGACAATGAGCAGTTCTTC. Its translation is CASSLGDNEQFF.